Sequencing of this T cell receptor (beta chain) was carried out in a study of neurological immune-mediated disorders. Study results and caveats: Sharing of CDR3 amino acid sequences among expanded clones across subjects was absent, suggesting private repertoires in all groups. While HTLV-1-associated myelopathy showed the greatest TCR clonal expansion, multiple sclerosis showed the least, falling below healthy controls.

CDR3 length: 20 amino acids. V lost 2 bases, J lost 2 bases, and 25 bases lay in between. Germline lookup yields CDR1 MNHEY and CDR2 SVGEGT. A note on this clonotype: What it recognizes is unknown.

Each TCR transcript was tagged with a 10-nucleotide random UMI during 5'RACE. TCRdb ran MiXCR on the 5' RACE reads and lists one entry per CDR3 protein. Of more than 30,000 distinct CDR3 sequences listed, about 14% are singletons. The sample's time point: technical triplicate 2. Libraries from sorted cells each used about a million CD4+ or CD8+ T cells. Sequences were obtained from CD4+ T cells from blood. The chain uses TRBV6-2 or TRBV6-3 and TRBJ1-5; D is possibly TRBD1 (5 bases). This TCR derives from a female donor with HTLV-1-associated myelopathy (HAM/TSP). The CDR3 nucleotides are TGTGCCAGCAGTTACCAGGTTAGGACCGGGGCGGGCGTAGGCAATCAGCCCCAGCATTTT. This translates into CASSYQVRTGAGVGNQPQHF.